This T cell receptor (beta chain) was recorded in a study of blood T cell repertoires in COVID-19. Study information: Samples of COVID-19 (acute and convalescent) were obtained from the United States, Italy and Spain. T cells, B-cell-depleted T cells, or PBMCs provided the cDNA or gDNA that served as material.

This CDR3 has 16 residues. Germline CDR1 reads ENHRY; CDR2 reads SYGVKD. Trimming at V came to 8 bases and at J to 1 base, leaving 5 bases not matched to a gene. Original processing methods: Amplifying reference gene primers gave estimates of nucleated cell counts. Data came from immunoSEQ multiplex PCR; TCRdb stores just in-frame clones and leaves some out. For V, J and clone size, that table is used; D and trimming come from the DNA. This repertoire shows 160,000 or so clones, approximately 80% found once; its top ten account for more than 1.5%. Sequenced material: peripheral blood. The chain joins TRBV10-3 to TRBJ2-6, with TRBD1 matching over 10 bases. The TCR originated in a human donor in a cohort sampled during active COVID-19. The CDR3 DNA reads TGTGCCATCGGGGGACAGGGGACGTCTGGGGCCAACGTCCTGACTTTC. Translation gives CAIGGQGTSGANVLTF.